This T cell receptor (beta chain) was profiled in a study of blood T cell repertoires in COVID-19. The CDR3 is 15 amino acids. Germline lookup yields CDR1 MNHEY and CDR2 SVGEGT. The V and J ends lost 2 bases and 6 bases, in that order; junction bases with no gene match: 9. Sequencing was performed with immunoSEQ multiplex PCR; in TCRdb, only in-frame clones are kept and a portion is missing. This table holds a few hundred thousand clones, around 90% found once. The clonotype comes from a woman in her twenties or thirties with COVID-19, enrolled during active disease. V gene TRBV6-2 or TRBV6-3 combines with J gene TRBJ1-2; 7 positions agree with TRBD1. The sequenced sample consisted of peripheral blood. CDR3 sequence reads: CASSYLDRVGDGYTF. CDR3 nucleotides: TGTGCCAGCAGTTACCTAGACAGGGTAGGCGATGGCTACACCTTC.